A single sample is the source of the 27 T cell receptor beta chains below, sequenced in a study of blood T cell repertoires in COVID-19. Produced via immunoSEQ multiplex PCR; TCRdb's table is partial and in-frame only. The top ten hold approximately 1.5% of the sample, which has 270,000 or so clones, roughly 80% seen once. The sample consisted of peripheral blood. Every receptor here comes from a human donor with COVID-19, enrolled during active disease. The donor label of this sample is uncertain.

This rearrangement joins TRBV6-6 to TRBJ1-2, with 8 positions matching TRBD1. The CDR3 is made up of 15 amino acids. Unmatched junction bases numbered 11, after V lost 5 bases and J lost 6 bases. Germline assignment: CDR1 MNHNY and CDR2 SVGAGI (reference sequence). As DNA, the CDR3 is TGTGCCAGCAGTCAAGAACCCCAGGGGGCTCATGGCTACACCTTC. The encoded protein is CASSQEPQGAHGYTF.

The chain joins TRBV10-1 to TRBJ2-3; D perhaps matches TRBD1 (9 bases). Germline values: CDR1 WNHNN, CDR2 SYGVQD (reference sequence). This CDR3 region has 18 residues. V shed 6 bases and J shed 4 bases, with 26 bases lying between them. The CDR3 sequence is CASRPGTGSGRGPDTQYF. Written as DNA, the CDR3 is TGCGCCAGCAGACCCGGGACAGGGAGCGGGAGAGGCCCAGATACGCAGTATTTT.

The chain carries TRBV18 and TRBJ2-7, with TRBD2 matching 7 bases. The V gene's germline CDR1 is KGHSH and CDR2 LQKENI. V was clipped by 3 bases and J by 3 bases; unmatched bases: 11. The CDR3 loop spans 16 amino acids. CDR3 sequence reads: CASSPELASRYYEQYF. In DNA, the CDR3 is TGTGCCAGCTCACCGGAACTAGCGAGCCGGTACTACGAGCAGTACTTC.

This sequence joins TRBV2 and TRBJ2-3; D perhaps matches TRBD2 (5 bases). V was clipped by 4 bases and J by 2 bases, with 10 bases between them. CDR1 is SNHLY and CDR2 is FYNNEI in the germline V gene. The CDR3 length is 14 residues. CDR3: CASSVIGVTDTQYF. The DNA for the CDR3 is TGTGCCAGCAGTGTTATCGGGGTCACAGATACGCAGTATTTT.

This clone was seen once. At the DNA level, this CDR3 is encoded by other sequences in the same sample as well. The chain links TRBV24-1 to TRBJ2-7; 8 positions match TRBD1. This CDR3 is 14 amino acids long. Germline V CDR1 and CDR2: KGHDR, SFDVKD. V lost 3 bases and J lost 3; bases outside the gene matches: 3. The CDR3 protein is CATSDADRGYEQYF. The CDR3 DNA reads TGTGCCACCAGTGATGCCGACAGGGGCTACGAGCAGTACTTC.

The rearrangement links TRBV27 to TRBJ1-4; D uncertain. CDR1 MNHEY and CDR2 SMNVEV come from the germline V gene (reference sequence). Trimming pared 2 bases from V and 6 bases from J, leaving 13 bases between. The CDR3 is 15 residues long. CDR3 loop: CASSLPKQLDEKLFF. The CDR3 nucleotides are TGTGCCAGCAGTTTACCCAAACAACTAGATGAAAAACTGTTTTTT. The entire variable domain, with the rest obtained from reference TRBV27 and TRBJ1-4, is as follows: EAQVTQNPRYLITVTGKKLTVTCSQNMNHEYMSWYRQDPGLGLRQIYYSMNVEVTDKGDVPEGYKVSRKEKRNFPLILESPSPNQTSLYFCASSLPKQLDEKLFFGSGTQLSVL.

The chain is built from TRBV6-5 and TRBJ1-3, with 10 bases lining up with TRBD1. The CDR3 covers 15 residues. V trimming: 7 bases; J trimming: 3 bases; junction bases outside the gene matches: 6. The germline V gene has CDR1 MNHEY and CDR2 SVGAGI. DNA for the CDR3: TGTGCCAGCATTCTCGGGGACAGGGGTGGAAACACCATATATTTT. Its protein product is CASILGDRGGNTIYF.

CDR3 region: CASSIIPGQGSNEKLFF. CDR3 DNA sequence: TGTGCCAGTAGTATTATTCCTGGACAGGGGTCTAATGAAAAACTGTTTTTT. The chain employs TRBV19 and TRBJ1-4; 9 bases are shared with TRBD1. This CDR3 comprises 17 residues. CDR1 is LNHDA, CDR2 SQIVND, per germline (reference sequence). After removal of 3 bases from V and 3 bases from J, the junction contained 8 bases not matched to a gene.

This clone was counted between two and nine times. The gene calls are TRBV4-1 and TRBJ2-3, with a tentative D call TRBD1 (5 bases). Germline CDR1 is MGHRA and CDR2 is YSYEKL. CDR3 length equals 16 residues. Trimming removed 0 bases from V and 6 bases from J, with 16 bases in between. CDR3: CASSQERQNLYDTQYF. CDR3 DNA sequence: TGCGCCAGCAGCCAAGAAAGACAGAACTTGTACGATACGCAGTATTTT.

The J gene is TRBJ1-4, the V gene TRBV7-6; tentatively, D is TRBD1 (6 bases). The ends were cut back, 1 base at V and 5 bases at J, with 11 bases in the middle. The CDR3 covers 15 residues. Germline V gene data show CDR1 as SGHVS and CDR2 as FNYEAQ. CDR3 region: CASSLVGTFNEKLFF. CDR3 DNA: TGTGCCAGCAGCTTAGTTGGGACATTCAATGAAAAACTGTTTTTT.

The chain combines TRBV19 with TRBJ2-1, with 8 bases matching TRBD1. Germline CDR1 LNHDA, CDR2 SQIVND (reference sequence). This CDR3 has 14 amino acids. The J segment lost 7 bases and the V segment lost 2 bases, leaving 4 bases of the junction unmatched. The CDR3 spells CASSIRQGANEQFF. CDR3 nucleotides: TGTGCCAGTAGTATAAGGCAGGGGGCGAATGAGCAGTTCTTC. Variable domain in full (rest from reference TRBV19 and TRBJ2-1): DGGITQSPKYLFRKEGQNVTLSCEQNLNHDAMYWYRQDPGQGLRLIYYSQIVNDFQKGDIAEGYSVSREKKESFPLTVTSAQKNPTAFYLCASSIRQGANEQFFGPGTRLTVL.

The chain has TRBV5-1 and TRBJ2-3; D may be TRBD1 (6 bases). This CDR3 region has 12 residues. Germline-derived CDR1 and CDR2 are SGHRS and YFSETQ. Trimming removed 2 bases from V and 6 bases from J, with 7 bases in between. The CDR3 DNA is TGCGCCAGCAGCTTCCAGGGGGATACGCAGTATTTT. Protein product: CASSFQGDTQYF.

This rearrangement joins TRBV6-5 to TRBJ2-3; perhaps TRBD2 as D (6 bases). V lost 10 bases to trimming and J lost 3 bases, with 17 bases between them. In germline, CDR1 is MNHEY, CDR2 SVGAGI. This CDR3 region has 14 residues. The CDR3 sequence is CANSGTAGTDTQYF. The CDR3 DNA reads TGTGCCAACTCCGGGACGGCGGGGACAGATACGCAGTATTTT.

J is TRBJ2-3 and V is TRBV7-2; the match to TRBD2 covers 10 bases. Germline loops: CDR1 SGHTA, CDR2 FQGNSA. The CDR3 length is 13 residues. V was pared by 10 bases and J by 5 bases, with 6 bases of the junction left unmatched. This CDR3 is CATSSGRGDTQYF. DNA for the CDR3: TGTGCCACCTCTAGCGGGAGAGGAGATACGCAGTATTTT.

The CDR3, as DNA: TGTGCCAGCAGCCAACAAGGGCTAGCCTTAGAGACCCAGTACTTC. It is translated as CASSQQGLALETQYF. V is TRBV3-1 (or the pseudogene TRBV3-2) and J is TRBJ2-5; D perhaps matches TRBD2 (5 bases). V was pared by 2 bases and J by 4 bases, with 14 bases between. The germline CDR1 and CDR2 sequences are LGHDT and YNNKEL (reference sequence). The CDR3 has 15 residues.

This chain uses TRBV4-3 with TRBJ2-7, with a possible D match to TRBD2 (5 bases). Germline V gives CDR1 LGHNA, CDR2 YSLEER. This CDR3 comprises 14 residues. The V and J ends lost 4 bases and 1 base respectively, with 11 bases between them. The CDR3, as DNA: TGCGCCAGCAGCCTCAGCCGGGGATCCTACGAGCAGTACTTC. Amino acid sequence: CASSLSRGSYEQYF.

The chain has TRBV12-3 or TRBV12-4 and TRBJ2-7, with D maybe TRBD2 (5 bases). Trimming cost V 5 bases and J 4 bases, with 12 bases left between them. This CDR3 has 13 residues. The chain's CDR3 is CASSKEGPYEQYF. In DNA, the CDR3 is TGTGCCAGCAGTAAAGAGGGTCCATACGAGCAGTACTTC.

The chain recombines TRBV12-2 with TRBJ2-1; no check of the table's D call, TRBD1, against the DNA was made. TRBV12-2 is a pseudogene. This CDR3 has 14 amino acids. The chain's CDR3 is CASRPTGHFNEQFF. The DNA of the CDR3 is TGTGCAAGTCGCCCCACGGGACACTTCAATGAGCAGTTCTTC.

The chain has TRBV20-1 and TRBJ1-4, with a possible D match to TRBD1 (6 bases). Germline CDR1 reads DFQATT; CDR2 reads SNEGSKA (reference sequence). The CDR3 loop spans 14 amino acids. The V and J ends lost 3 bases and 6 bases respectively, with 14 bases between them. This CDR3 is CSASRAGVDEKLFF. DNA of the CDR3: TGCAGTGCTAGTCGGGCAGGGGTTGATGAAAAACTGTTTTTT.

The chain couples TRBV19 to TRBJ2-1; D is possibly TRBD1 (6 bases). Germline V gene sequence: CDR1 LNHDA, CDR2 SQIVND (reference sequence). Trimming removed 11 bases from V and 4 bases from J, with 15 bases in between. CDR3 length equals 13 residues. This CDR3 is CAVRGGSYNEQFF. CDR3 nucleotides: TGTGCCGTCCGAGGGGGTTCTTACAATGAGCAGTTCTTC.

The V call is TRBV30, the J call TRBJ2-7, with TRBD1 identical over 10 bases. The germline gives CDR1 GTSNPN, CDR2 SVGIG (reference sequence). After removal of 0 bases from V and 2 bases from J, the junction contained 10 bases not matched to a gene. The CDR3 spans 17 residues. CDR3 in amino acids: CAWSVERGTGVTYEQYF. DNA of the CDR3: TGTGCCTGGAGTGTGGAGCGAGGGACAGGGGTGACCTACGAGCAGTACTTC.

This chain connects TRBV27 to TRBJ1-2; 8 bases fit TRBD1. CDR1 is MNHEY and CDR2 is SMNVEV in the germline V gene (reference sequence). The CDR3 consists of 16 residues. V dropped 6 bases and J dropped 5; count of bases not matched to a gene: 14. The CDR3 DNA reads TGTGCCAGCAGGTGGGGGCAGGGGGCGAATGGTTATGGCTACACCTTC. This translates into CASRWGQGANGYGYTF.

The gene calls are TRBV12-5 and TRBJ2-3, with 11 bases lining up with TRBD2. This CDR3 region has 14 residues. Germline CDR1 reads LGHNT; CDR2 reads FRNRAP. J gave up 4 bases and V 4 bases, and 1 base lay outside the gene matches. The chain's CDR3 is CASGWGLAADTQYF. DNA of the CDR3: TGTGCTAGTGGTTGGGGACTAGCGGCAGATACGCAGTATTTT.

The chain uses TRBV27 and TRBJ2-5; 12 bases are shared with TRBD1. Germline V gives CDR1 MNHEY, CDR2 SMNVEV (reference sequence). J gave up 4 bases and V 8 bases, and 8 bases lay outside the gene matches. This CDR3 is built from 15 residues. CDR3 sequence (DNA): TGTGCCAGCGGACCCGGGACAGGGGGCCGAGAGACCCAGTACTTC. Translating it yields CASGPGTGGRETQYF.

The chain couples TRBV19 to TRBJ2-7; 9 bases are shared with TRBD2. The CDR3 extends over 15 amino acids. J was trimmed by 1 base and V by 0 bases; bases with no gene match: 1. Looked up from germline, CDR1 is LNHDA and CDR2 is SQIVND (reference sequence). The CDR3 here is CASSIDAGGSYEQYF. The DNA of the CDR3 is TGTGCCAGTAGTATAGATGCGGGAGGGTCCTACGAGCAGTACTTC. The entire variable domain, with the rest obtained from reference TRBV19 and TRBJ2-7, is as follows: DGGITQSPKYLFRKEGQNVTLSCEQNLNHDAMYWYRQDPGQGLRLIYYSQIVNDFQKGDIAEGYSVSREKKESFPLTVTSAQKNPTAFYLCASSIDAGGSYEQYFGPGTRLTVT.

The V call is TRBV7-2, the J call TRBJ1-4; no firm D call. Trimming removed 1 base from V and 5 bases from J, with 8 bases in between. Germline values: CDR1 SGHTA, CDR2 FQGNSA. The CDR3 loop spans 14 amino acids. CDR3 protein: CASSLDTVNEKLFF. In DNA, the CDR3 is TGTGCCAGCAGCTTAGATACAGTAAATGAAAAACTGTTTTTT.

The chain recombines TRBV28 with TRBJ1-1; 7 positions match TRBD1. The V segment lost 1 base and the J segment 1 base; nucleotides outside the gene matches: 6. The germline gives CDR1 MDHEN, CDR2 SYDVKM. The CDR3 extends over 16 amino acids. CDR3 bases: TGTGCCAGCAGTTTATCCCCCCGGACAGGGAACACTGAAGCTTTCTTT. This encodes CASSLSPRTGNTEAFF.